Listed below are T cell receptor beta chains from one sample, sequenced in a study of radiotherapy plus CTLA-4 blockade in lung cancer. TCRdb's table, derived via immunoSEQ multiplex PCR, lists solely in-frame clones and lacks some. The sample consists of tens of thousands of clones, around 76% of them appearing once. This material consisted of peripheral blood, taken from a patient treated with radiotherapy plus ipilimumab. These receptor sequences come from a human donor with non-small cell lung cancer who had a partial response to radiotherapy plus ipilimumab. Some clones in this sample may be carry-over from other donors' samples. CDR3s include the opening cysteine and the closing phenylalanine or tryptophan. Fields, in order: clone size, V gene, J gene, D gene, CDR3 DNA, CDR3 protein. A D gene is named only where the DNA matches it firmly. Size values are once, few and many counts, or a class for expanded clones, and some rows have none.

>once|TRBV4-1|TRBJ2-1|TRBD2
TGCGCCAGCAGCCAAGGGTTTGTTGGACTAGCGGGAGGGCCCAGCTACAATGAGCAGTTCTTC
CASSQGFVGLAGGPSYNEQFF
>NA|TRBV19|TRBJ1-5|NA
TGTGCCAGTAGCCGACAGATTCTTAGCAATCAGCCCCAGCATTTT
CASSRQILSNQPQHF
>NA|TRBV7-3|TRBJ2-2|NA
TGTGCCAGCAGCACAAACCTGAACACCGGGGAGCTGTTTTTT
CASSTNLNTGELFF
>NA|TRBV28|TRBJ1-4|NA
TGTGCCAGCAGTACTCCCCCCCTCTCTAATGAAAAACTGTTTTTT
CASSTPPLSNEKLFF
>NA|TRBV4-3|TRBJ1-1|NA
TGCGCCAGCAGCCAAGATGACCTCCTGGCCAGGACTGAAGCTTTCTTT
CASSQDDLLARTEAFF
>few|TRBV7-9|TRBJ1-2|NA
TGTGCCAGCAGCTTAGGAAGCCGAAACTATGGCTACACCTTC
CASSLGSRNYGYTF
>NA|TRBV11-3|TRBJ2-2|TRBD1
TGTGCCAGCAGCTTAGTGGGGACAGCCCTAGTTACCGGGGAGCTGTTTTTT
CASSLVGTALVTGELFF
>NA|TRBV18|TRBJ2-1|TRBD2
TGTGCCAGCTCACCAAACAGCGGGGGGGCCTATGAGCAGTTCTTC
CASSPNSGGAYEQFF
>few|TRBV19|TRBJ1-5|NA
TGTGCCAGTAGTGGCGGACTCCATCAGCCCCAGCATTTT
CASSGGLHQPQHF
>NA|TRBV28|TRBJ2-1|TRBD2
TGTGCCAGCAGTTCCCCCGGTAGTAGCGGGAGAAGGCATGAGCAGTTCTTC
CASSSPGSSGRRHEQFF
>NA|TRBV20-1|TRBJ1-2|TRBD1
TGCAGTGCTAGAAGGGACAGAAGCTACACCTTC
CSARRDRSYTF
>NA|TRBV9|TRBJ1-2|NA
TGTGCCAGCAGTGTGGCAGGGCCCGACTATGGCTACACCTTC
CASSVAGPDYGYTF
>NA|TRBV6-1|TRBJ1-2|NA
TGTGCCAGCAGTTCCCGACTACATGGAAACGGCTACACCTTC
CASSSRLHGNGYTF
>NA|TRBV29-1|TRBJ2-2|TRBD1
TGCAGCGTACGAGGGACAGCCAACACCGGGGAGCTGTTTTTT
CSVRGTANTGELFF
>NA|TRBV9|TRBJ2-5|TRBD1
TGTGCCAGCAGCCCTCGGGACAGGGGGCAAGAGACCCAGTACTTC
CASSPRDRGQETQYF
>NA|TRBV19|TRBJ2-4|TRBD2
TGTGCCAGTTCCCCTAGCGGGCGGGGGGGGAGGTACATTCAGTACTTC
CASSPSGRGGRYIQYF
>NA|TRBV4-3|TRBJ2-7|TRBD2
TGCGCCAGCAGCCAAGATCTGGCGGGGGGGCTTGAGCAGTACTTC
CASSQDLAGGLEQYF
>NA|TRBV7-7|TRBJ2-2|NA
TGTGCCAGCAGCGCTCAGGTCCCACCCGCCGGGGAGCTGTTTTTT
CASSAQVPPAGELFF
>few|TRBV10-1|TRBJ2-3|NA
TGCGCCAGCAGTGGCGATCGAGGTTCAGATACGCAGTATTTT
CASSGDRGSDTQYF
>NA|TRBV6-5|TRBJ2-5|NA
TGTGCCAGCAGCCCGTACCAAGAGACCCAGTACTTC
CASSPYQETQYF
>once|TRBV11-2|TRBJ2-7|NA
TGTGCCAGCAGCTTAGATCCCAGGGCAAACGAGCAGTACTTC
CASSLDPRANEQYF
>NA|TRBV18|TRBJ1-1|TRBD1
TGTGCCAGCTCACCACTTTCCGGGACAGCGAACACTGAAGCTTTCTTT
CASSPLSGTANTEAFF
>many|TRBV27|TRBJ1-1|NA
TGTGCCAGCAGTTTCTCCCCGCGGACACTTTTAATAGCGGACACTGAAGCTTTCTTT
CASSFSPRTLLIADTEAFF
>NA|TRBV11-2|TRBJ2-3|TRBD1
TGTGCCAGCAGCGTCGGGACAGGGGTAGATACGCAGTATTTT
CASSVGTGVDTQYF
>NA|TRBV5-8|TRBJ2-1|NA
TGTGCCAGCAGCTTCACAGGGTTGCGAGAGCAGTTCTTC
CASSFTGLREQFF
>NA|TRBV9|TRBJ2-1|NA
TGTGCCAGCAGTTATGGACAAACCTACAATGAGCAGTTCTTC
CASSYGQTYNEQFF
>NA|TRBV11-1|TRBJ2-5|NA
TGTGCCAGCAGCTTACTCGAAGAGACCCAGTACTTC
CASSLLEETQYF
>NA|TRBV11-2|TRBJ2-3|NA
TGTGCCAGCAGCTTGACTAGGGTGCCAGATACGCAGTATTTT
CASSLTRVPDTQYF
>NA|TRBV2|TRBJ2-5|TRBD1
TGTGCCAGCAGTGACCAGGCAGGGGGCAAGACCCAGTACTTC
CASSDQAGGKTQYF
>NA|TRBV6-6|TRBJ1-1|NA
TGTGCCAGCCATAGGGGTGCCCGCACTGAAGCTTTCTTT
CASHRGARTEAFF
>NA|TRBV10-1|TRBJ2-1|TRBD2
TGCGCCAGCAGTGTGGACCTAGATAGCGGGGGGCCCAATGAGCAGTTCTTC
CASSVDLDSGGPNEQFF
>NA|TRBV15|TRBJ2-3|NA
TGTGCCACCAGCAGAGATCGTACAGATACGCAGTATTTT
CATSRDRTDTQYF
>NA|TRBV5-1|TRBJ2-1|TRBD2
TGCGCCAGCAGCGGGCGGACTAGCGGGGTCAACAATGAGCAGTTCTTC
CASSGRTSGVNNEQFF
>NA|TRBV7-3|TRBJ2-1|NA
TGTGCCAGCAGCACGGGACTTCCCTACAATGAGCAGTTCTTC
CASSTGLPYNEQFF
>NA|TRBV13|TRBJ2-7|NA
TGTGCCAGCAGCATGGGGCTCCGTGGCGAGCAGTACTTC
CASSMGLRGEQYF
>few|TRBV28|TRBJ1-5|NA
TGTGCCAGCAGTACAGACAGGTCCCAGCATTTT
CASSTDRSQHF
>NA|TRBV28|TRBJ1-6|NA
TGTGCCAGCAGGGGAGGGATCCGGGATTCACCCCTCCACTTT
CASRGGIRDSPLHF
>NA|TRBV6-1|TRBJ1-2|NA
TGTGCCAGCAGTGAAGTCTCAGGCTCGTATGGCTACACCTTC
CASSEVSGSYGYTF
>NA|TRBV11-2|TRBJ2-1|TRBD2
TGTGCCAGCAGCGGCAGACTAGCGGGAGCTAGGAATGAGCAGTTCTTC
CASSGRLAGARNEQFF
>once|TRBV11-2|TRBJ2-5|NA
TGTGCCAGCAGCTTAGATTCCCCGGGGACACAAGAGACCCAGTACTTC
CASSLDSPGTQETQYF
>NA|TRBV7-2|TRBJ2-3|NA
TGTGCCAGCAGCTCAGAGCGGCCCGGGAATACGCAGTATTTT
CASSSERPGNTQYF
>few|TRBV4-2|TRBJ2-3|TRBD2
TGTGCCAGCAGCCAAGATCCGGGGACTAGCGGGAGTGCGCAGTATTTT
CASSQDPGTSGSAQYF
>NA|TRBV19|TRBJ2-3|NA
TGTGCCAGTAGCCTGGACACCTACTCAGGAGATACGCAGTATTTT
CASSLDTYSGDTQYF
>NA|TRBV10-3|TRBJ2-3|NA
TGTGCCATCAGTGAGTCGGGGACTAGCACAGATACGCAGTATTTT
CAISESGTSTDTQYF
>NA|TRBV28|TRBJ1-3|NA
TGTGCCAGCAACCTCCCCCAGGGAAACACCATATATTTT
CASNLPQGNTIYF
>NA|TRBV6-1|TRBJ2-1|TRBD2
TGTGCCAGCAGTGGTATACTAGCGGGAGTCAGATGGGATGAGCAGTTCTTC
CASSGILAGVRWDEQFF
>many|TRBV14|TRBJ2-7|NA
TGTGCCAGCAGCCAATGGTTAGACTACGAGCAGTACTTC
CASSQWLDYEQYF
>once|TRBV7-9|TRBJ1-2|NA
TGTGCCAGCAGCCCTACGGAGGGCTACACCTTC
CASSPTEGYTF
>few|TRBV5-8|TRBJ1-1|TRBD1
TGTGCCAGCAGCTTGGGGGATGTGACAGGGGGCTTTTCTGAAGCTTTCTTT
CASSLGDVTGGFSEAFF
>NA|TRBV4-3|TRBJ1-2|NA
TGCGCCAGCAGCCAATCCTACTCATTCAACTATGGCTACACCTTC
CASSQSYSFNYGYTF
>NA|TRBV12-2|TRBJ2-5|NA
NA
CASRPWARGTYEQYF
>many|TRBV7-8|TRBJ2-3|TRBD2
TGTGCCAGCAGCTTAGAGGTCCTAGCGGGAGTCCCATCTAGCACAGATACGCAGTATTTT
CASSLEVLAGVPSSTDTQYF
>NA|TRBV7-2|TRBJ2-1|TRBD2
TGTGCCAGCAGCTTAGAGCAGCGGGGGGGAGTTGAGCAGTTCTTC
CASSLEQRGGVEQFF
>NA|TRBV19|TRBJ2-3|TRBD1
TGTGCCAGTAGTATAGGGCTTAGAGGGACAGGGAGCACAGATACGCAGTATTTT
CASSIGLRGTGSTDTQYF
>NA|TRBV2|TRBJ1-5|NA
TGTGCCAGCAGTGAAATGGGGGGGCGGAGCAATCAGCCCCAGCATTTT
CASSEMGGRSNQPQHF